The 3 T cell receptor beta chains listed next were all sequenced from one sample in a study of T cell responses to AZD1222 COVID-19 vaccine. Assay used: immunoSEQ multiplex PCR; TCRdb lists only in-frame clones, some missing. This table has 150,000 or so clones, roughly 90% appearing once. This specimen was peripheral blood, taken on day 0 of AZD1222 vaccination. Every receptor here comes from an adult in good health.

The chain joins TRBV27 to TRBJ2-7; D not resolved. There are 13 residues in the CDR3. The V end was cut by 7 bases, the J end by 5 bases, with 15 bases between. Germline V gene sequence: CDR1 MNHEY, CDR2 SMNVEV (reference sequence). CDR3 nucleotides: TGTGCCAGCAAGGAGACTCCGAACCACGAGCAGTACTTC. As protein: CASKETPNHEQYF.

The chain uses TRBV6-6 and TRBJ2-3; tentatively, D is TRBD2 (5 bases). The CDR3 covers 14 residues. Germline V gene data show CDR1 as MNHNY and CDR2 as SVGAGI (reference sequence). Trimming pared 8 bases from V and 2 bases from J, leaving 14 bases between. The CDR3 DNA reads TGTGCCAGCCTACTCAGCGGCTACACAGATACGCAGTATTTT. Protein: CASLLSGYTDTQYF.

The chain has TRBV4-3 and TRBJ1-3; D is ambiguous. Trimming took 0 bases from V and 4 from J, leaving 16 bases between them. Germline V lookup: CDR1 LGHNA, CDR2 YSLEER. This CDR3 has 17 amino acids. The CDR3 here is CASSQDLPSLRGNTIYF. CDR3 DNA sequence: TGCGCCAGCAGCCAAGATCTCCCGTCTCTAAGGGGAAACACCATATATTTT.